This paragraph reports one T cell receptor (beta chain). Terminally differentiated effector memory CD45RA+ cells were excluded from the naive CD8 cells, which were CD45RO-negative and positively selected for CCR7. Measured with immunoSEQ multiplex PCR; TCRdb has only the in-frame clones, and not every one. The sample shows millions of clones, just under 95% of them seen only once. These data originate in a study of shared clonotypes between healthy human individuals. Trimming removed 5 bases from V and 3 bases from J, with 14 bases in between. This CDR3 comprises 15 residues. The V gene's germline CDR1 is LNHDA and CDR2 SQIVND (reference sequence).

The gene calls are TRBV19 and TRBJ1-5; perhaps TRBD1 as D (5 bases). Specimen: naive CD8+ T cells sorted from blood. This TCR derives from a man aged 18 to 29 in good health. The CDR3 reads CASSEGRDFNQPQHF. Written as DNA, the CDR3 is TGTGCCAGTAGTGAGGGCAGGGACTTCAATCAGCCCCAGCATTTT.